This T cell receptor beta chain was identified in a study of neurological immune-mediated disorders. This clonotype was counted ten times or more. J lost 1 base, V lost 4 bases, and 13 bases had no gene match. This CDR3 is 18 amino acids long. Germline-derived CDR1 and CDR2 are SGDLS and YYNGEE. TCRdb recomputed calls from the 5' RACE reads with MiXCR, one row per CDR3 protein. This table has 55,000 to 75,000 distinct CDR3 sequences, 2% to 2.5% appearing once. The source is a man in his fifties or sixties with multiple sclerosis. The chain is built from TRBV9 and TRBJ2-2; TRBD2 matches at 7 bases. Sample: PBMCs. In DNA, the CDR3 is TGTGCCAGCAGCCCCCGACTAGGCGGGGGAGTGAACACCGGGGAGCTGTTTTTT. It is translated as CASSPRLGGGVNTGELFF.